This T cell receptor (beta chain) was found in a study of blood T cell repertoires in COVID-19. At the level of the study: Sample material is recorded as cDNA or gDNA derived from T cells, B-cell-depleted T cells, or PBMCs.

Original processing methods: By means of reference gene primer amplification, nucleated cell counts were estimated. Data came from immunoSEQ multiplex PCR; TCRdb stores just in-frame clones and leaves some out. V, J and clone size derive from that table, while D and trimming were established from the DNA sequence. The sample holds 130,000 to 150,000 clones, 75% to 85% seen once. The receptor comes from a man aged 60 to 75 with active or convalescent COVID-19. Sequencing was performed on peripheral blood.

CDR3 region: CASSLLGKGTGSPLHF. The CDR3 DNA is TGTGCCAGCAGCTTGCTCGGTAAAGGGACAGGTTCACCCCTCCACTTT. The chain employs TRBV5-4 and TRBJ1-6, with 8 bases fitting TRBD1. The CDR3 is 16 residues long. J was trimmed by 9 bases and V by 1 base; bases with no gene match: 9. CDR1 and CDR2 from the germline V gene are SGHNT and YYREEE (reference sequence).